A single TCR beta chain is shown here with its context. Produced via immunoSEQ multiplex PCR; TCRdb's table is partial and in-frame only. The sample shows around 1 million clones, over 75% of them seen only once. Trimming removed 2 bases from V and 5 bases from J; junction bases left unmatched: 2. CDR3 length equals 13 residues. Germline V CDR1 and CDR2: SGHNT, YYREEE (reference sequence). CD45RA-negative memory and CD45RA+ naive subsets were split from the CD4+ cells. These data come from a study of shared clonotypes between healthy human individuals. This TCR was recovered from a man aged 18 to 30 in good health. Sequenced sample: memory CD4+ T cells sorted from blood. The subset is: CD45RA-negative fraction. V and J are TRBV5-4 and TRBJ1-1; 8 bases fit TRBD1. The DNA of the CDR3 is TGTGCCAGCAGCTTACGGACAGGGACTGAAGCTTTCTTT. Encoded protein: CASSLRTGTEAFF.